This passage covers 17 T cell receptor beta chains from one sample sequenced in a study of CD8 T cells in ankylosing spondylitis. The study's findings and limits: A TCR beta motif of under 10 highly homologous variants appeared characteristic of ankylosing spondylitis blood.

TCRdb fed the 5' RACE reads into MiXCR, producing one record per CDR3 protein. Of a few hundred thousand distinct CDR3 sequences detected, about a fifth appear once; the ten largest clones hold about 15%. For these TCRs, the target antigens are not known. Sequencing was done on a sample of blood, either unsorted or a sorted T cell fraction (not recorded which). Source of these receptors: a male donor with ankylosing spondylitis.

The CDR3 loop reads CASRTTGTGGSGANVLTF. For the CDR3, the DNA is TGTGCCAGTAGAACCACCGGGACAGGGGGCTCTGGGGCCAACGTCCTGACTTTC. This chain joins TRBV19 and TRBJ2-6; 11 bases fit TRBD1. Germline V lookup: CDR1 LNHDA, CDR2 SQIVND (reference sequence). This CDR3 is built from 18 residues. With V trimmed by 6 bases and J by 0 bases, 7 bases remained unmatched.

This rearrangement joins TRBV18 to TRBJ2-7; no clear D. This CDR3 has 16 amino acids. V lost 0 bases, J lost 0 bases, and 12 bases lay in between. Per germline, CDR1 KGHSH and CDR2 LQKENI. CDR3 bases: TGTGCCAGCTCACCACCCACCCGTCTCAGCTCCTACGAGCAGTACTTC. Protein product: CASSPPTRLSSYEQYF.

The genes are TRBV29-1 and TRBJ1-5; D is ambiguous. This CDR3 comprises 12 residues. CDR1 and CDR2 (germline): SQVTM, ANQGSEA. V lost 4 bases to trimming and J lost 5 bases, with 9 bases between them. CDR3 sequence: CSVGQIDQPQHF. The CDR3 DNA reads as TGCAGCGTTGGTCAGATCGATCAGCCCCAGCATTTT.

The CDR3 coding sequence is TGTGCCACTCCCCGCTACAGGGGCCCTACCTACGAGCAGTACTTC. It translates to CATPRYRGPTYEQYF. The chain links TRBV24-1 to TRBJ2-7, with TRBD1 identical over 7 bases. This CDR3 is built from 15 residues. V was pared by 10 bases and J by 2 bases, with 13 bases of the junction left unmatched. Germline CDR1 reads KGHDR; CDR2 reads SFDVKD.

V is TRBV19 and J is TRBJ2-5, with TRBD1 matching over 8 bases. The V and J ends lost 3 bases and 5 bases, in that order; junction bases with no gene match: 8. From germline, CDR1 is LNHDA and CDR2 SQIVND (reference sequence). The CDR3 is 15 amino acids. The DNA of the CDR3 is TGTGCCAGTAGTATCGCGGCAGGGGGCGTTGAGACCCAGTACTTC. Protein: CASSIAAGGVETQYF.

A few counts support this clonotype. This chain joins TRBV7-9 and TRBJ2-1; D is possibly TRBD1 or TRBD2 (6 bases each). The CDR3 extends over 15 amino acids. Germline CDR1 and CDR2: SEHNR and FQNEAQ (reference sequence). Between the trimmed V and J ends, which lost 5 bases and 6 bases, there was a span of 17 bases. In DNA form, the CDR3 reads TGTGCCAGCAGCCGCCTGGCGGGACACCTCAATGAGCAGTTCTTC. Translated: CASSRLAGHLNEQFF. The complete variable domain, with remaining parts taken from reference TRBV7-9 and TRBJ2-1, reads DTGVSQNPRHKITKRGQNVTFRCDPISEHNRLYWYRQTLGQGPEFLTYFQNEAQLEKSRLLSDRFSAERPKGSFSTLEIQRTEQGDSAMYLCASSRLAGHLNEQFFGPGTRLTVL.

The chain has TRBV12-3 or TRBV12-4 and TRBJ1-1, with unresolved D. The V end was cut by 6 bases, the J end by 0 bases, with 11 bases between. The length of the CDR3 is 14 residues. CDR3 in amino acids: CASSPTQMNTEAFF. The CDR3 DNA reads as TGTGCCAGCAGCCCGACACAAATGAACACTGAAGCTTTCTTT.

CDR3 residues: CASSVRDRSYEQYF. The CDR3 nucleotides are TGTGCCAGCAGCGTCCGGGACAGGTCCTACGAGCAGTACTTC. The chain links TRBV9 to TRBJ2-7; 8 nucleotides match TRBD1. CDR1 SGDLS and CDR2 YYNGEE come from the germline V gene. This CDR3 is 14 amino acids long. Trimming at V came to 2 bases and at J to 1 base, leaving 2 bases not matched to a gene.

The V and J genes are TRBV5-1 and TRBJ2-7; 7 bases line up with TRBD1. Germline V gene data show CDR1 as SGHRS and CDR2 as YFSETQ. The CDR3 consists of 14 residues. Trimming at V came to 5 bases and at J to 2 bases, leaving 7 bases not matched to a gene. The CDR3 nucleotides read TGCGCCAGCAGATTACAGGGGTCGGCCTACGAGCAGTACTTC. This encodes CASRLQGSAYEQYF.

This clonotype occurred a few times. V and J are TRBV2 and TRBJ2-1; the D gene is possibly TRBD2 (6 bases). Per the germline V gene, CDR1 is SNHLY and CDR2 is FYNNEI. CDR3 size: 14 residues. V lost 1 base to trimming and J lost 15 bases, with 19 bases between them. CDR3 coding DNA: TGTGCCAGCAGTGAAGGGGCAGGAGGGGATTACAGGTTCTTC. Protein product: CASSEGAGGDYRFF. The full variable domain, rest sourced from reference TRBV2 and TRBJ2-1, is EPEVTQTPSHQVTQMGQEVILRCVPISNHLYFYWYRQILGQKVEFLVSFYNNEISEKSEIFDDQFSVERPDGSNFTLKIRSTKLEDSAMYFCASSEGAGGDYRFFGPGTRLTVL.

The chain couples TRBV6-1 to TRBJ2-7; the match to TRBD1 covers 12 bases. This CDR3 is built from 15 residues. V was pared by 5 bases and J by 7 bases, with 9 bases of the junction left unmatched. Germline CDR1 is MNHNS and CDR2 is SASEGT. The CDR3 loop is CASSQPGQGAEEQYF. The CDR3 DNA sequence: TGTGCCAGCAGTCAGCCGGGACAGGGGGCTGAGGAGCAGTACTTC.

CDR3 nucleotides: TGTGCCAGCAGAAAGACGGGACCCCTCCACTTT. Protein product: CASRKTGPLHF. The rearrangement joins TRBV6-5 to TRBJ1-6; the D is unclear. Trimming took 6 bases from V and 12 from J, leaving 9 bases between them. The CDR3 is 11 residues long. The germline gives CDR1 MNHEY, CDR2 SVGAGI.

This clonotype appeared a few times. The rearrangement links TRBV7-2 to TRBJ1-2; D might be TRBD1 (6 bases). The CDR3 is 15 residues long. Per the germline V gene, CDR1 is SGHTA and CDR2 is FQGNSA. V was pared by 0 bases and J by 8 bases, with 16 bases between. CDR3: CASSLAGGGIHGYTF. DNA for the CDR3: TGTGCCAGCAGCTTAGCAGGGGGTGGGATTCACGGCTACACCTTC. Drawing the rest from reference TRBV7-2 and TRBJ1-2, the complete variable domain is GAGVSQSPSNKVTEKGKDVELRCDPISGHTALYWYRQSLGQGLEFLIYFQGNSAPDKSGLPSDRFSAERTGGSVSTLTIQRTQQEDSAVYLCASSLAGGGIHGYTFGSGTRLTVV.

This clonotype was detected only a few times. The V and J genes are TRBV28 and TRBJ2-1; 10 bases line up with TRBD2. CDR3 length: 16 amino acids. The germline CDR1 and CDR2 sequences are MDHEN and SYDVKM. V lost 4 bases to trimming and J lost 3 bases; unmatched junction nucleotides: 6. CDR3 amino acids: CASSWSGTSDYNEQFF. CDR3 bases: TGTGCCAGCAGTTGGTCCGGGACTAGCGACTACAATGAGCAGTTCTTC.

The V gene is TRBV3-1, the J gene TRBJ1-5; D remains unclear. The CDR3 runs to 15 residues. In germline, CDR1 is LGHDT, CDR2 YNNKEL (reference sequence). With 1 base removed from V and 0 bases from J, the gap between germline ends came to 7 bases. CDR3 sequence reads: CASSQASDSNQPQHF. The CDR3 DNA follows: TGTGCCAGCAGCCAAGCATCAGATAGCAATCAGCCCCAGCATTTT.

This sequence joins TRBV4-3 and TRBJ2-4; D uncertain. V shed 0 bases and J shed 9 bases, with 12 bases lying between them. Germline values: CDR1 LGHNA, CDR2 YSLEER. The length of the CDR3 is 14 residues. CDR3: CASSQEASFPIQYF. The CDR3 DNA sequence: TGCGCCAGCAGCCAAGAAGCCTCTTTTCCCATTCAGTACTTC.

The CDR3 DNA sequence: TGCGCCAGCAGCTTGGCCGGCCCTGGGTCGGGAGGGTTGGATGAGCAGTTCTTC. This gives the protein CASSLAGPGSGGLDEQFF. The chain recombines TRBV5-1 with TRBJ2-1; 8 nucleotides align to TRBD2. V dropped 0 bases and J dropped 8; count of bases not matched to a gene: 16. Germline loops: CDR1 SGHRS, CDR2 YFSETQ. The CDR3 spans 18 residues.